The 10 T cell receptor beta chains reported below all come from one sample, sequenced in a study of post-analysis software for immune sequencing data. Researchers reported that TCR beta cDNA libraries carried unique molecular identifiers. From the PCR reads, TCRdb called clonotypes with MiXCR, one entry per CDR3 protein. Of just over 250,000 distinct CDR3 sequences in the sample, less than 40% were seen once. Study-level points and caveats: Four or five TRBV segments (TRBV5-6, TRBV5-1 and TRBV20-1 among them) occurred more frequently in patients than in controls.

These receptors have no known antigen. What was sequenced was blood. These receptors were collected from a girl aged 5 to 17 with multiple sclerosis.

At least ten counts were recorded for this clonotype. This chain uses TRBV5-6 with TRBJ2-5; TRBD2 might be the D (5 bases). Trimming pared 2 bases from V and 3 bases from J, leaving 11 bases between. The germline V gene has CDR1 SGHDT and CDR2 YYEEEE. The length of the CDR3 is 14 residues. DNA for the CDR3: TGTGCCAGCAGCTTCGGTGTCGGGGAAGAGACCCAGTACTTC. Encoded protein: CASSFGVGEETQYF.

The genes are TRBV29-1 and TRBJ2-3; 7 bases align to TRBD1. Germline V gene sequence: CDR1 SQVTM, CDR2 ANQGSEA. With V trimmed by 7 bases and J by 5 bases, 12 bases remained unmatched. There are 14 residues in the CDR3. CDR3 region: CSAQTGISGDTQYF. The DNA for the CDR3 is TGCAGCGCCCAGACAGGGATAAGCGGAGATACGCAGTATTTT.

This clonotype was detected ten times or more. This chain links TRBV5-5 with TRBJ2-5; the match to TRBD1 covers 7 bases. Germline values: CDR1 SGHKS, CDR2 YYEKEE (reference sequence). After removal of 1 base from V and 5 bases from J, the junction contained 8 bases not matched to a gene. The CDR3 is made up of 15 amino acids. This chain's CDR3 is CASSLYGTGDETQYF. As DNA, the CDR3 is TGTGCCAGCAGCTTGTATGGCACAGGGGACGAGACCCAGTACTTC.

This clonotype was detected many times. This chain links TRBV29-1 with TRBJ2-3; 7 nucleotides agree with TRBD1. The CDR3 sequence is 16 residues long. With 0 bases clipped from V and 5 bases from J, the junction kept 11 bases outside the gene matches. The germline CDR1 and CDR2 sequences are SQVTM and ANQGSEA. The CDR3 sequence: CSVEDGTEIHRDTQYF. In DNA, the CDR3 is TGCAGCGTTGAAGATGGGACAGAGATCCACAGAGATACGCAGTATTTT.

On this clonotype: The junction differs from germline at one of its ends, possibly a read error. V usage is TRBV5-6 and J usage is TRBJ1-4; 7 bases match TRBD1. This CDR3 contains 15 residues. Per germline, CDR1 SGHDT and CDR2 YYEEEE. The DNA for the CDR3 is TGTGCCAGCAGCTTGGCACAGGGGACCAGTGAAGAACTGTTTTTT. It is translated as CASSLAQGTSEELFF.

V is TRBV4-1 and J is TRBJ2-7, with D uncertain. This CDR3 comprises 15 residues. CDR1 is MGHRA, CDR2 YSYEKL, per germline. V was pared by 0 bases and J by 0 bases, with 9 bases between. The chain's CDR3 is CASSQENGGSYEQYF. The CDR3 DNA reads as TGCGCCAGCAGCCAAGAGAACGGCGGCTCCTACGAGCAGTACTTC.

This clonotype was seen a few times. The J gene is TRBJ2-5, the V gene TRBV2, with 8 bases lining up with TRBD2. The CDR3 extends over 15 amino acids. The trim removed 3 bases at V and 11 bases at J, leaving 14 bases unmatched. Germline loops: CDR1 SNHLY, CDR2 FYNNEI. The CDR3: CASSEVAGSNNEQYF. The CDR3 DNA sequence: TGTGCCAGCAGTGAGGTAGCGGGGAGCAACAATGAGCAGTACTTC.

This clonotype was seen at least ten times. The genes are TRBV7-3 and TRBJ2-3, with TRBD2 matching over 10 bases. The CDR3 loop spans 15 amino acids. The germline V gene has CDR1 SGHTA and CDR2 FQGTGA. The J segment lost 6 bases and the V segment lost 5 bases, leaving 8 bases of the junction unmatched. The DNA of the CDR3 is TGTGCCAGCAGCCTCCTAGCGGGAGTATCGGATACGCAGTATTTT. It encodes CASSLLAGVSDTQYF.

This clonotype was seen a few times. In DNA form, the CDR3 reads TGTGCCAGCAGCTTACAACAGGGGACTGAAGCTTTCTTT. It encodes CASSLQQGTEAFF. The rearrangement links TRBV7-9 to TRBJ1-1; 7 nucleotides align to TRBD1. The V gene end was trimmed by 2 bases and the J gene end by 5 bases; junction bases not matched to a gene: 2. There are 13 residues in the CDR3. CDR1 SEHNR and CDR2 FQNEAQ come from the germline V gene (reference sequence).

This clonotype has a count of ten or more. The V gene is TRBV6-6, the J gene TRBJ1-1; D gene unclear. The germline V gene encodes CDR1 MNHNY and CDR2 SVGAGI (reference sequence). The CDR3 length is 13 residues. V was clipped by 10 bases and J by 1 base, with 13 bases between them. This CDR3 is CATAPPGNTEAFF. CDR3 coding DNA: TGTGCCACCGCACCCCCAGGGAACACTGAAGCTTTCTTT.